Below are 19 T cell receptor beta chains sequenced from a single sample in a study of blood T cells in healthy people across ages. The use of a sample-barcoded 5' primer and a J-beta primer mix characterized a second PCR of 7 to 11 cycles. Each CDR3 protein gets one entry after TCRdb re-called the 5' RACE reads with MiXCR. The sample consists of hundreds of thousands of distinct CDR3 sequences, 58% of them appearing once. Sequenced sample: blood. These receptors were collected from a man aged 25-45 years in good health.

The table lists this clonotype with many counts. V gene TRBV5-1 combines with J gene TRBJ2-7, with no clear D. Germline assignment: CDR1 SGHRS and CDR2 YFSETQ. The V end was cut by 4 bases, the J end by 0 bases, with 17 bases between. The CDR3 has 16 residues. The chain's CDR3 is CASSPDSFPNSYEQYF. The CDR3 coding sequence is TGCGCCAGCAGCCCCGATAGTTTCCCCAACTCCTACGAGCAGTACTTC.

The rearrangement joins TRBV5-1 to TRBJ2-5; 8 bases fit TRBD1. V lost 1 base to trimming and J lost 1 base; unmatched junction nucleotides: 3. CDR3 length: 15 residues. Germline V gene lookup returns CDR1 SGHRS and CDR2 YFSETQ. DNA of the CDR3: TGCGCCAGCAGCTTGAACAGGGGGATCCAAGAGACCCAGTACTTC. Its translation: CASSLNRGIQETQYF.

The J gene is TRBJ2-7, the V gene TRBV20-1; D is possibly TRBD2 (5 bases). V lost 5 bases, J lost 2 bases, and 13 bases lay in between. The CDR3 consists of 13 residues. From germline, CDR1 is DFQATT and CDR2 SNEGSKA (reference sequence). The CDR3 DNA reads TGCAGTGCTGATTGGGTGGGAGCCTACGAGCAGTACTTC. This codes for CSADWVGAYEQYF.

The chain carries TRBV9 and TRBJ2-3, with TRBD2 matching 9 bases. The CDR3 runs 15 residues. V was pared by 4 bases and J by 6 bases, with 9 bases of the junction left unmatched. Germline V CDR1 and CDR2: SGDLS, YYNGEE. Here the CDR3 reads CASSLSGGKVDTQYF. CDR3 coding DNA: TGTGCCAGCAGCCTCAGCGGGGGGAAAGTTGATACGCAGTATTTT. Supplemented by reference TRBV9 and TRBJ2-3, the full variable domain reads DSGVTQTPKHLITATGQRVTLRCSPRSGDLSVYWYQQSLDQGLQFLIQYYNGEERAKGNILERFSAQQFPDLHSELNLSSLELGDSALYFCASSLSGGKVDTQYFGPGTRLTVL.

This chain joins TRBV5-6 and TRBJ1-1; TRBD1 is a possible D gene (6 bases). This CDR3 contains 14 residues. Germline values: CDR1 SGHDT, CDR2 YYEEEE. Trimming shortened V by 5 bases and J by 7 bases, and 18 bases separated the two germline ends. The CDR3 spells CASRSLRGHGEAFF. DNA of the CDR3: TGTGCCAGCAGATCACTTAGGGGACACGGTGAAGCTTTCTTT.

V is TRBV20-1 and J is TRBJ2-7; D remains ambiguous. V shed 5 bases and J shed 0 bases, with 11 bases lying between them. The CDR3 consists of 13 residues. Germline loops: CDR1 DFQATT, CDR2 SNEGSKA (reference sequence). The CDR3 nucleotides read TGCAGTGCTTTAGAAGACCTCTCCTACGAGCAGTACTTC. Amino acid sequence: CSALEDLSYEQYF.

This chain connects TRBV28 to TRBJ2-1; maybe TRBD2 (5 bases). V lost 5 bases and J lost 12, with 11 bases in between. The CDR3 is made up of 11 amino acids. The germline gives CDR1 MDHEN, CDR2 SYDVKM. CDR3 loop: CASSPQRRQFF. As DNA, the CDR3 is TGTGCCAGCAGTCCCCAGCGGAGGCAGTTCTTC.

Notes on this clonotype: A clone one base away is much larger, so this may be a read error. The gene calls are TRBV7-2 and TRBJ1-2; D is possibly TRBD1 (6 bases). In germline, CDR1 is SGHTA, CDR2 FQGNSA. The CDR3 sequence is 13 residues long. The CDR3 DNA reads as TGTGCCAGCAGCTTACAGGGGAACTATAGCTACACCTTC. Protein sequence: CASSLQGNYSYTF.

The genes are TRBV19 and TRBJ2-1; D possibly corresponds to TRBD2 (6 bases). Germline CDR1 is LNHDA and CDR2 is SQIVND (reference sequence). V was cut by 7 bases and J by 4 bases, with 14 bases left in between. The CDR3 contains 14 residues. The CDR3 sequence is CASTPGVWYNEQFF. CDR3 sequence (DNA): TGTGCCAGTACCCCGGGGGTTTGGTACAATGAGCAGTTCTTC.

A word on this clonotype: The junction shows a germline mismatch at one end, possibly a read error. The chain links TRBV20-1 to TRBJ1-2; D not resolved. Germline V gene sequence: CDR1 DFQATT, CDR2 SNEGSKA (reference sequence). The CDR3 is 13 amino acids. The CDR3 here is CSTRRLGLHGYTF. For the CDR3, the DNA is TGCAGTACTAGACGGCTTGGACTGCATGGCTACACCTTC.

The rearrangement links TRBV28 to TRBJ1-1; D is possibly TRBD1 (6 bases). V lost 2 bases to trimming and J lost 11 bases, with 9 bases between them. Germline V gene data show CDR1 as MDHEN and CDR2 as SYDVKM. The length of the CDR3 is 11 residues. The CDR3 nucleotides are TGTGCCAGCAGTTTAGGGACAATGGCTTTCTTT. It codes for CASSLGTMAFF.

V usage is TRBV11-2 and J usage is TRBJ2-1; the D is unclear. Trimming took off 1 base at V and 0 bases at J, with 7 bases between the two ends. This CDR3 is 15 amino acids long. Germline V gene lookup returns CDR1 SGHAT and CDR2 FQNNGV. CDR3 region: CASSLGAISYNEQFF. The CDR3 DNA is TGTGCCAGCAGCTTAGGAGCGATCTCCTACAATGAGCAGTTCTTC.

The CDR3 protein is CASSPLGNGYNNEQFF. CDR3 in DNA: TGTGCCAGCAGTCCCCTTGGGAACGGGTACAACAATGAGCAGTTCTTC. The J gene is TRBJ2-1, the V gene TRBV28; D is ambiguous. There are 16 residues in the CDR3. The ends were cut back, 5 bases at V and 5 bases at J, with 19 bases in the middle. Germline V gene data show CDR1 as MDHEN and CDR2 as SYDVKM.

The rearrangement joins TRBV13 to TRBJ2-2; weak D call: TRBD1 (5 bases). With 7 bases removed from V and 7 bases from J, the gap between germline ends came to 19 bases. In germline, CDR1 is PRHDT, CDR2 FYEKMQ (reference sequence). The CDR3 totals 15 residues. CDR3 region: CASTPPDSSIGELFF. The DNA for the CDR3 is TGTGCCAGCACCCCACCCGACAGCAGCATCGGGGAGCTGTTTTTT.

The chain carries TRBV7-6 and TRBJ2-1, with 10 bases aligning to TRBD2. The CDR3 covers 14 residues. CDR1 is SGHVS and CDR2 is FNYEAQ in the germline V gene. V lost 4 bases and J lost 8; bases outside the gene matches: 5. The CDR3: CASSWLAGGDEQFF. The DNA for the CDR3 is TGTGCCAGCAGCTGGTTAGCGGGGGGCGATGAGCAGTTCTTC.

This clonotype was counted only a few times. The V call is TRBV5-1, the J call TRBJ2-7; either TRBD1 or TRBD2 may supply D (6 bases each). The length of the CDR3 is 16 residues. Trimming shortened V by 0 bases and J by 1 base, and 14 bases separated the two germline ends. Germline CDR1 reads SGHRS; CDR2 reads YFSETQ. The CDR3 here is CASSLVVGGPSYEQYF. The CDR3 nucleotides are TGCGCCAGCAGCTTGGTGGTGGGGGGCCCTTCCTACGAGCAGTACTTC.

The rearrangement links TRBV6-5 to TRBJ1-1; D is unresolved. Germline V lookup: CDR1 MNHEY, CDR2 SVGAGI. V was pared by 4 bases and J by 1 base, with 7 bases between. The CDR3 spans 13 residues. The CDR3 is CASSFQPNTEAFF. The CDR3 DNA follows: TGTGCCAGCAGTTTTCAACCGAACACTGAAGCTTTCTTT.

This rearrangement joins TRBV12-5 to TRBJ2-7; no clear D. TRBJ2-5 matches the DNA end more closely, so the J call is doubtful. This CDR3 has 18 residues. Germline CDR1 LGHNT, CDR2 FRNRAP. CDR3 protein: CASGLDIPKYSAWETQYF. Here the CDR3 DNA reads TGTGCTAGTGGTTTGGACATTCCGAAGTACAGCGCCTGGGAGACCCAGTACTTC.

This clonotype was seen a few times. The chain employs TRBV10-3 and TRBJ1-2; TRBD1 is a possible D gene (6 bases). CDR1 is ENHRY and CDR2 is SYGVKD in the germline V gene. The germline V and J ends were trimmed by 7 bases and 2 bases, with 14 bases remaining between them. This CDR3 is 14 amino acids long. The CDR3 protein is CAITWTVGNYGYTF. The CDR3 nucleotides read TGTGCCATCACCTGGACAGTAGGAAACTATGGCTACACCTTC.